This T cell receptor (beta chain) appears in the sequencing data of a study of Tregs in tolerant kidney transplant recipients. This CDR3 has 12 residues. With 8 bases removed from V and 3 bases from J, the gap between germline ends came to 8 bases. Germline V gene lookup returns CDR1 MNHNS and CDR2 SASEGT. CD4+CD25+CD127- Tregs, CD4+CD25- non-Tregs, CD4 and CD8 cells were sorted. Sequencing was performed with immunoSEQ multiplex PCR; in TCRdb, only in-frame clones are kept and a portion is missing. The sample includes more than 90,000 clones, approximately 90% of them seen just once. This sequence joins TRBV6-1 and TRBJ2-1; D gene ambiguous. This clonotype was sampled from a human donor in good health. Sequenced: CD4+ T cells from blood. CDR3 sequence: CASEGSYNEQFF. The CDR3 coding sequence is TGTGCCAGCGAAGGTAGCTACAATGAGCAGTTCTTC.